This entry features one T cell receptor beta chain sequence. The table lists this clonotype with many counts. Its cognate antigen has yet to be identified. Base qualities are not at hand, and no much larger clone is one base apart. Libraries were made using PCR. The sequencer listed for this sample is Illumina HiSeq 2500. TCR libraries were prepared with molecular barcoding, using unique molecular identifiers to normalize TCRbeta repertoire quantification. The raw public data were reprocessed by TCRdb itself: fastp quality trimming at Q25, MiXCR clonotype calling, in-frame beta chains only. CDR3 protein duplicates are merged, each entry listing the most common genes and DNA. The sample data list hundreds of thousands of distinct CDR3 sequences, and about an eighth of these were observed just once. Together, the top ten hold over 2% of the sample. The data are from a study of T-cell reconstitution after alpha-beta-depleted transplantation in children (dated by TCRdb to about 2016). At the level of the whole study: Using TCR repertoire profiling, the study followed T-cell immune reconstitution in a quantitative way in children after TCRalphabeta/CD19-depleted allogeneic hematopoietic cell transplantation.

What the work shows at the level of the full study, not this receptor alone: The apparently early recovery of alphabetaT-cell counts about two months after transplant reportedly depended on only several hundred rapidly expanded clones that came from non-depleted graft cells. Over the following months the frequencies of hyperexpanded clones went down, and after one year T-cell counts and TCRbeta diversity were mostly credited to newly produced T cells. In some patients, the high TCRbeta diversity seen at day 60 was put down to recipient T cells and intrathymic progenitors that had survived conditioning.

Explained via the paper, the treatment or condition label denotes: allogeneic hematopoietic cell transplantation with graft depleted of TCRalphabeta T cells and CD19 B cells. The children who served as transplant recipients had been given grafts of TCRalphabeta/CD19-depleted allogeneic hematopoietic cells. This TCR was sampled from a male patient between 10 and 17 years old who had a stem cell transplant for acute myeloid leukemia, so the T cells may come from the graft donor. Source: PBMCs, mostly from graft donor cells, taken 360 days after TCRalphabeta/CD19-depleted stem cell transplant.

The DNA is TGCGCCAGCAGCGGTAGCGGATTCGGCTCCTACGAGCAGTACTTC. It is translated as CASSGSGFGSYEQYF. Here the chain combines TRBV5-1 and TRBJ2-7; TRBD2 is perhaps the D gene, given 6 matching bases. CDR3 length: 15 amino acids, cysteine to phenylalanine. The read is trimmed to its CDR3 DNA, 45 bases read in frame from base 1. Trimming costs V 4 bases and J 0 bases, and their ends lie 14 bases apart. The CDR1 and CDR2 encoded by the germline V gene are SGHRS and YFSETQ.